The entry below describes one T cell receptor beta chain. The antigen is not known. Germline lookup yields CDR1 MDHEN and CDR2 SYDVKM. The CDR3 extends over 16 amino acids. V was shortened by 7 bases and J by 2 bases, with 20 bases between the two germline ends. This entry is derived from a study of T cell responses to AZD1222 COVID-19 vaccine. Clones were sequenced by immunoSEQ multiplex PCR, and TCRdb holds only the in-frame ones, with some missing. The table records tens of thousands of clones, roughly 85% of them present only once. Notes on the study in general: Regions left unmutated in variants are reportedly the target of nearly half of spike-specific TCRs. Receipt of two AZD1222 doses was followed by a rise in Spike-specific TCR breadth and depth.

The V call is TRBV28, the J call TRBJ1-1; D is uncertain. This clonotype was sampled from an adult who received the AZD1222 COVID-19 vaccine. Sequenced material: peripheral blood, taken 28 days after the second AZD1222 dose. This CDR3 reads CASNPGGVWLNTEAFF. In DNA, the CDR3 is TGTGCCAGCAACCCTGGCGGGGTATGGTTAAACACTGAAGCTTTCTTT.